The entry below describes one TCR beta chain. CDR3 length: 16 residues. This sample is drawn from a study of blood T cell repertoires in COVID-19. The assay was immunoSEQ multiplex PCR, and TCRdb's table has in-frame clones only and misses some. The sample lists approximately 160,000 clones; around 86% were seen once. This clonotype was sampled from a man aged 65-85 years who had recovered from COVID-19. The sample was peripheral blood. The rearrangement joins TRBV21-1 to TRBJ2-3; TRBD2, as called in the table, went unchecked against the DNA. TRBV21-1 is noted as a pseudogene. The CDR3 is CASKITSSASTDTQYF. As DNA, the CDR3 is TGTGCCAGTAAAATTACTTCTAGCGCTAGCACAGATACGCAGTATTTT.